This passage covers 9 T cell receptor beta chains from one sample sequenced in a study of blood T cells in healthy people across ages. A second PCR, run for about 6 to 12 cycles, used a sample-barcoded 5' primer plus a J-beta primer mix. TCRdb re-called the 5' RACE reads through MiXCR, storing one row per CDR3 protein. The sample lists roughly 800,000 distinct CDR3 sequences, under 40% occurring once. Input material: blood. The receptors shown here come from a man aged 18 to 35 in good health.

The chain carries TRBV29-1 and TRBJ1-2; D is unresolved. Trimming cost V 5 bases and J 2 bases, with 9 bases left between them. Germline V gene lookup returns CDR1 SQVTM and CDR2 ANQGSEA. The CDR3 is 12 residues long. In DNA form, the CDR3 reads TGCAGCGTTTCCCTAGGCAACTATGGCTACACCTTC. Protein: CSVSLGNYGYTF.

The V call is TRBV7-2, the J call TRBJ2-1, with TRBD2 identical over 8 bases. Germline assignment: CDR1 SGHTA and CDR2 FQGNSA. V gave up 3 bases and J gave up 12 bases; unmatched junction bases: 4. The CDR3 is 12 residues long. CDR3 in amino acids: CASSFGGGRQFF. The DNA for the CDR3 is TGTGCCAGCAGCTTCGGGGGGGGGAGGCAGTTCTTC.

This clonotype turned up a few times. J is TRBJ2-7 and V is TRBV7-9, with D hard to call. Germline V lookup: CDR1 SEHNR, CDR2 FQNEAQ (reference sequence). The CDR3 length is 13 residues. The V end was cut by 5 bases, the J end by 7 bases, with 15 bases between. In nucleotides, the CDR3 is TGTGCCAGCAGCACCGGTAGGGATTTTGAGCAGTACTTC. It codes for CASSTGRDFEQYF.

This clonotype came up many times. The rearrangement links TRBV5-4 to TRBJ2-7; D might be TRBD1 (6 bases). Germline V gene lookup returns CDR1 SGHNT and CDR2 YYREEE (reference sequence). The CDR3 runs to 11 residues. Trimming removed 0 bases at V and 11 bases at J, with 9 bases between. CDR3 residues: CASSLGTEEYF. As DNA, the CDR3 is TGTGCCAGCAGCTTGGGGACAGAGGAGTACTTC.

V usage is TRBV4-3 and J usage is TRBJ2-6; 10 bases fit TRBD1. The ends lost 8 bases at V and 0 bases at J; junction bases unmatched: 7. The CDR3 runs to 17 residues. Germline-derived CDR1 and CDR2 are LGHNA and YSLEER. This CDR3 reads CASATGTGVSGANVLTF. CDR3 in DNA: TGCGCCAGCGCCACAGGGACAGGGGTCTCTGGGGCCAACGTCCTGACTTTC.

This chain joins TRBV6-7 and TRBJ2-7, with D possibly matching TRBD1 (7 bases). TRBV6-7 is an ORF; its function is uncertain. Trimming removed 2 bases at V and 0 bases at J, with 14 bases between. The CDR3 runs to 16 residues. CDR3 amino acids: CASSYIGGGSSYEQYF. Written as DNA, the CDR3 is TGTGCCAGCAGTTACATTGGAGGGGGCAGCTCCTACGAGCAGTACTTC.

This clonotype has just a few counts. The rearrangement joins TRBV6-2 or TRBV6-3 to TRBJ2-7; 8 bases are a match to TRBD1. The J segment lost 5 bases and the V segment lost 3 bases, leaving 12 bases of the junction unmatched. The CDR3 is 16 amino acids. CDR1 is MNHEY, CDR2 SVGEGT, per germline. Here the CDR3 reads CASSYPGQGGFHEQYF. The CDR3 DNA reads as TGTGCCAGCAGTTATCCCGGACAGGGCGGATTCCACGAGCAGTACTTC.

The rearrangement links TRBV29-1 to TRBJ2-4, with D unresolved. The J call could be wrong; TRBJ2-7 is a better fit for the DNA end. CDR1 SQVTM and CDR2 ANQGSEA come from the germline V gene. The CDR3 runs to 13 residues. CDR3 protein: CSARTDGYYEQYF. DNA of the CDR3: TGCAGCGCTCGAACTGACGGATACTACGAGCAGTACTTC.

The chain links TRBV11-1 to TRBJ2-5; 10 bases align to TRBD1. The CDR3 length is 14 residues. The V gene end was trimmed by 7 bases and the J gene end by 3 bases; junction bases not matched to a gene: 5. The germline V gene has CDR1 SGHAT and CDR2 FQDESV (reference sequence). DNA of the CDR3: TGTGCCAGCAACCGACAGGGGGCCGAAGAGACCCAGTACTTC. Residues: CASNRQGAEETQYF. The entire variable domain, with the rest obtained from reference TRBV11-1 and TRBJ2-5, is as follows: EAEVAQSPRYKITEKSQAVAFWCDPISGHATLYWYRQILGQGPELLVQFQDESVVDDSQLPKDRFSAERLKGVDSTLKIQPAELGDSAMYLCASNRQGAEETQYFGPGTRLLVL.